The clone carrying this T cell receptor beta chain was counted at least ten times. Its specificity is not known. This sample was included in a study of blood T cells in healthy people across ages. Findings and limits, study-wide: The diversity estimates, figures obtained from one million T cells, were considered underestimates. Strong correlation was found linking TCR beta diversity to naive T cell percentage.

A second 7 to 11 cycle PCR used barcoded and J-beta primers. TCRdb recomputed calls from the 5' RACE reads with MiXCR, one row per CDR3 protein. In the table there are roughly 1.7 million distinct CDR3 sequences, around 35% of which are singletons. The CDR3 covers 14 residues. Trimming removed 7 bases from V and 2 bases from J, with 18 bases in between. CDR1 is DFQATT and CDR2 is SNEGSKA in the germline V gene (reference sequence). Sequenced sample: blood. The sequence derives from a woman in her 30s in good health. The chain recombines TRBV20-1 with TRBJ2-7, with D perhaps assigned TRBD1 or TRBD2 (6 bases each). Written as DNA, the CDR3 is TGCAGTGGCACCCGTACGGGGGCACCCTACGAGCAGTACTTC. This codes for CSGTRTGAPYEQYF.